A single TCR beta chain is shown here with its context. Its antigen remains unidentified. This specimen belongs to a study of regulatory T cells in long-lasting Graves disease. Time point reported: newly diagnosed GD, antithyroid drugs for less than 3 months. Extracted RNA from PBMCs served as the source of the TCR library. EDTA tubes were used for drawing nine milliliters of peripheral blood. Study results and limitations: Tissue studied was limited to peripheral blood, excluding thyroid tissue. TRBV28 was favored in persistent disease, as were TRBJ1-2 and TRBJ2-5.

Arm-PCR of CDR3 regions with iRepertoire HTBI primers generated TCR beta libraries. One entry per CDR3 protein results from TCRdb running MiXCR on the multiplex PCR reads. The data contain some 460,000 distinct CDR3 sequences, roughly 15% of them singletons. Trimming at V came to 2 bases and at J to 6 bases, leaving 6 bases not matched to a gene. The CDR3 length is 15 residues. Another study also made use of these data, one on T cells in Graves' hyperthyroidism and ophthalmopathy.

The receptor was derived from a man aged 40-50 years with Graves disease. Sequencing used peripheral blood mononuclear cells (PBMCs), obtained at new diagnosis, from a patient treated with antithyroid drugs. The chain carries TRBV12-3 or TRBV12-4 and TRBJ2-2; 7 bases match TRBD1. The CDR3 is CASSLRQGGPGELFF. CDR3 DNA: TGTGCCAGCAGTTTAAGACAGGGCGGGCCCGGGGAGCTGTTTTTT.